These 18 T cell receptor beta chains were sequenced from one sample in a study of graft-versus-host responses after intestinal transplantation. Assay used: immunoSEQ multiplex PCR; TCRdb lists only in-frame clones, some missing. The repertoire consists of some 120,000 clones, with around 94% occurring once and the leading ten covering around 1.2%. Their cognate antigens are unknown. The sample in question was unstimulated CD8+ T cells sorted from spleen or lymph node cells, obtained before transplant. The receptors were gathered from a human donor who was the organ donor for an intestinal transplant.

CDR3 coding DNA: TGCGCCAGCAGCTTCGGCTTGACAGGTTTCAACTATGGCTACACCTTC. Amino acids: CASSFGLTGFNYGYTF. This sequence joins TRBV5-1 and TRBJ1-2, with a tentative D call TRBD1 (6 bases). Germline CDR1 reads SGHRS; CDR2 reads YFSETQ. CDR3 length: 16 amino acids. Deletions cut 2 bases from V and 2 bases from J, with 16 bases between.

This chain joins TRBV7-9 and TRBJ2-3; D gene unclear. The germline V and J ends were trimmed by 4 bases and 0 bases, with 8 bases remaining between them. Germline loops: CDR1 SEHNR, CDR2 FQNEAQ (reference sequence). This CDR3 contains 14 residues. CDR3 bases: TGTGCCAGCAGCTCGGCGTCTAGCACAGATACGCAGTATTTT. This codes for CASSSASSTDTQYF.

The chain joins TRBV19 to TRBJ1-1; a possible D gene is TRBD1 (6 bases). Germline CDR1 and CDR2: LNHDA and SQIVND (reference sequence). V dropped 5 bases and J dropped 4 bases, with 20 bases sitting between them. This CDR3 contains 16 residues. CDR3 DNA sequence: TGTGCCAGTAGTGGCAGGGGCGGGGCATTCGGCACTGAAGCTTTCTTT. It translates to CASSGRGGAFGTEAFF.

The rearrangement joins TRBV5-4 to TRBJ2-7, with D perhaps matching TRBD2 (6 bases). The V end lost 1 base, the J end lost 3 bases, and 14 bases lay between the germline ends. The CDR3 consists of 15 residues. CDR1 SGHNT and CDR2 YYREEE come from the germline V gene (reference sequence). The CDR3 protein is CASSLLVGGIYEQYF. In DNA form, the CDR3 reads TGTGCCAGCAGCTTGTTGGTGGGAGGAATCTACGAGCAGTACTTC.

The chain carries TRBV5-1 and TRBJ2-7; D unclear. V lost 0 bases, J lost 6 bases, and 10 bases lay in between. The CDR3 covers 13 residues. The germline gives CDR1 SGHRS, CDR2 YFSETQ. CDR3 bases: TGCGCCAGCAGCTTGGATTGGGGTACCGAGCAGTACTTC. It yields the protein CASSLDWGTEQYF. Full variable domain (remainder filled in from reference TRBV5-1 and TRBJ2-7): KAGVTQTPRYLIKTRGQQVTLSCSPISGHRSVSWYQQTPGQGLQFLFEYFSETQRNKGNFPGRFSGRQFSNSRSEMNVSTLELGDSALYLCASSLDWGTEQYFGPGTRLTVT.

This sequence joins TRBV10-2 and TRBJ2-2, with 12 bases identical to TRBD2. This CDR3 comprises 14 residues. The germline CDR1 and CDR2 sequences are WSHSY and SAAADI. V gave up 5 bases and J gave up 6 bases; unmatched junction bases: 1. The CDR3 sequence is CASSLAGGAGELFF. CDR3 DNA sequence: TGCGCCAGCAGTCTAGCGGGAGGGGCCGGGGAGCTGTTTTTT.

This chain uses TRBV5-5 with TRBJ2-5; D may be TRBD2 (5 bases). Germline V gene lookup returns CDR1 SGHKS and CDR2 YYEKEE (reference sequence). The CDR3 is 14 amino acids. The V end was cut by 2 bases, the J end by 5 bases, with 13 bases between. The CDR3 DNA follows: TGTGCCAGCAGCTTATACGGGGTCGGGGAGACCCAGTACTTC. It specifies CASSLYGVGETQYF.

Details on this clone: Other DNA sequences in this sample translate to the same CDR3. The J gene is TRBJ2-7, the V gene TRBV5-1; D unresolved. The CDR3 extends over 11 amino acids. V lost 3 bases and J 3 bases, leaving 4 bases between the germline ends. Germline assignment: CDR1 SGHRS and CDR2 YFSETQ. CDR3 residues: CASSSNYEQYF. In nucleotides, the CDR3 is TGCGCCAGCAGCTCAAACTACGAGCAGTACTTC.

This chain uses TRBV4-2 with TRBJ1-2; D unresolved. The length of the CDR3 is 15 residues. Germline CDR1 is LGHNA and CDR2 is YNFKEQ. V lost 0 bases and J lost 3, with 11 bases in between. The CDR3 coding sequence is TGTGCCAGCAGCCAAGACGAGGGAAGTGACTATGGCTACACCTTC. Residues: CASSQDEGSDYGYTF.

The chain recombines TRBV14 with TRBJ2-7, with 7 bases lining up with TRBD1. V was pared by 3 bases and J by 2 bases, with 7 bases of the junction left unmatched. The CDR3 spans 15 residues. Germline CDR1 is SGHDN and CDR2 is FVKESK. The CDR3 is CASSQKGQIPYEQYF. The DNA for the CDR3 is TGTGCCAGCAGCCAGAAGGGACAGATCCCCTACGAGCAGTACTTC.

The chain combines TRBV7-6 with TRBJ2-2, with D maybe TRBD1 (5 bases). The CDR3 has 17 amino acids. CDR1 is SGHVS and CDR2 is FNYEAQ in the germline V gene. V lost 5 bases to trimming and J lost 4 bases, with 20 bases between them. The CDR3 DNA reads TGTGCCAGCAGCCCACAAAACACGAAAGGGGCCACCGGGGAGCTGTTTTTT. Its protein product is CASSPQNTKGATGELFF.

V is TRBV30 and J is TRBJ2-3, with unresolved D. The germline CDR1 and CDR2 sequences are GTSNPN and SVGIG (reference sequence). The CDR3 spans 13 residues. The V gene lost 5 bases and the J gene lost 4 bases, with 13 bases spanning the gap. CDR3 nucleotides: TGTGCCTGGGCGAGGTTTATGGCAGATACGCAGTATTTT. Translating it yields CAWARFMADTQYF.

V and J are TRBV14 and TRBJ2-7, with 10 bases aligning to TRBD1. CDR1 and CDR2 from the germline V gene are SGHDN and FVKESK. With V trimmed by 2 bases and J by 4 bases, 5 bases remained unmatched. The CDR3 is 15 residues long. The CDR3 loop is CASSQSDRGRYEQYF. For the CDR3, the DNA is TGTGCCAGCAGCCAATCCGACAGGGGGCGGTACGAGCAGTACTTC.

The chain combines TRBV27 with TRBJ2-7, with D maybe TRBD1 (5 bases). There are 14 residues in the CDR3. The germline CDR1 and CDR2 sequences are MNHEY and SMNVEV (reference sequence). V was pared by 2 bases and J by 1 base, with 9 bases between. The CDR3 loop reads CASSLNGQSYEQYF. The CDR3 nucleotides are TGTGCCAGCAGTTTAAATGGACAATCCTACGAGCAGTACTTC.

V gene TRBV6-1 combines with J gene TRBJ2-7, with D perhaps matching TRBD1 (5 bases). Germline CDR1 and CDR2: MNHNS and SASEGT. The length of the CDR3 is 13 residues. Trimming pared 9 bases from V and 3 bases from J, leaving 15 bases between. The CDR3 region is CARKLSRVYEQYF. The CDR3 nucleotides are TGTGCCAGGAAGTTATCCAGGGTCTACGAGCAGTACTTC.

This chain joins TRBV7-9 and TRBJ2-1; 11 nucleotides agree with TRBD1. V lost 5 bases and J lost 4; bases outside the gene matches: 4. From germline, CDR1 is SEHNR and CDR2 FQNEAQ (reference sequence). The CDR3 is 15 amino acids. The CDR3 loop is CASSLGQGAYNEQFF. CDR3 nucleotides: TGTGCCAGCAGCCTCGGACAGGGGGCTTACAATGAGCAGTTCTTC.

The chain has TRBV21-1 and TRBJ1-5; the D call of TRBD1 is as the table states it, not checked on the DNA. TRBV21-1 is a documented pseudogene. The CDR3 extends over 16 amino acids. The chain's CDR3 is CASSKVQGALNQPQHF. The CDR3 DNA reads as TGTGCCAGCAGCAAAGTTCAGGGGGCCCTCAATCAGCCCCAGCATTTT.

CDR3 protein: CASSLAGRIDTQYF. As DNA, the CDR3 is TGTGCCAGCAGCTTGGCCGGGCGAATAGATACGCAGTATTTT. The chain uses TRBV5-6 and TRBJ2-3; D is uncertain. Germline V CDR1 and CDR2: SGHDT, YYEEEE. Deletions cut 0 bases from V and 5 bases from J, with 10 bases between. The CDR3 runs to 14 residues.